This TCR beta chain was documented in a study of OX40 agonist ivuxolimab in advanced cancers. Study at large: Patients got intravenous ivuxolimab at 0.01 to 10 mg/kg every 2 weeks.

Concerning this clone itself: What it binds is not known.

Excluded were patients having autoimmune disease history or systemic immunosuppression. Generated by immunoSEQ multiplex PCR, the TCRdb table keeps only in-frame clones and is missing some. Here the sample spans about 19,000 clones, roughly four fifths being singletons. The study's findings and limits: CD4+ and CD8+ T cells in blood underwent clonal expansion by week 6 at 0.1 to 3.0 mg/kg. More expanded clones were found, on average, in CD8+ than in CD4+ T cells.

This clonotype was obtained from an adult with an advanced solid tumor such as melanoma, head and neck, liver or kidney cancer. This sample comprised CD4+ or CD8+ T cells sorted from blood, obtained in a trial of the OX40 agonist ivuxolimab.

This chain's CDR3 is CASSSPGTGGQGYTF. The CDR3 DNA is TGTGCCAGCAGCTCCCCCGGGACAGGGGGCCAGGGCTACACCTTC. The V and J genes are TRBV7-3 and TRBJ1-2; 12 positions agree with TRBD1. The CDR3 totals 15 residues. The germline CDR1 and CDR2 sequences are SGHTA and FQGTGA. With V trimmed by 4 bases and J by 8 bases, 8 bases remained unmatched.